The 22 T cell receptor beta chains below come from one sample, sequenced in a study of hypomethylating agent response in myelodysplastic syndrome (TCRdb year 2021). The library was prepared using the immunoSEQ multiplex PCR assay. TCRdb limited this immuneACCESS table to in-frame rearrangements with V and J called. A share of clones is missing; checked studies link under half to unresolved V genes, and the rest is unexplained. The sample table records thousands of clones; around 80% of these occur just once. The ten largest clones take up 20% to 30% of the sample. Here the sequenced sample was bone marrow, taken before or after starting hypomethylating agent treatment for myelodysplastic syndrome (not recorded which). All receptors derive from a human donor with myelodysplastic syndrome.

The gene calls are TRBV15 and TRBJ1-1, with a weak D call TRBD1 (5 bases). CDR3 length equals 16 residues. CDR1 and CDR2 (germline): LNHNV, YYDKDF (reference sequence). Trimming stripped 3 bases from V and 1 base from J, with 15 bases between. CDR3 DNA sequence: TGTGCCACCAGCAGGGTTTCAGGGAATCCGAACACTGAAGCTTTCTTT. Residues: CATSRVSGNPNTEAFF. Filled out from reference TRBV15 and TRBJ1-1, the complete variable domain reads DAMVIQNPRYQVTQFGKPVTLSCSQTLNHNVMYWYQQKSSQAPKLLFHYYDKDFNNEADTPDNFQSRRPNTSFCFLDIRSPGLGDTAMYLCATSRVSGNPNTEAFFGQGTRLTVV.

CDR3 coding DNA: TGCGCCAGCAGCCAAGATCATCGGGGAAACTACTACGAGCAGTACTTC. It is translated as CASSQDHRGNYYEQYF. The chain recombines TRBV4-1 with TRBJ2-7; perhaps TRBD2 as D (5 bases). Germline-derived CDR1 and CDR2 are MGHRA and YSYEKL. The CDR3 covers 16 residues. Trimming removed 0 bases from V and 3 bases from J, with 15 bases in between.

This clone came up a few times. The V and J genes are TRBV21-1 and TRBJ2-7; TRBD2 was called by the table and not checked on the DNA. TRBV21-1 is a listed pseudogene. This CDR3 comprises 15 residues. The CDR3 here is CARATRLAGLSEQYF. Here the CDR3 DNA reads TGTGCCAGGGCCACGCGACTAGCGGGATTGAGCGAGCAGTACTTC.

The rearrangement links TRBV6-9 to TRBJ2-6; D may be TRBD2 (5 bases). The length of the CDR3 is 18 residues. Per the germline V gene, CDR1 is MNHGY and CDR2 is SVAAGI. V shed 4 bases and J shed 5 bases, with 21 bases lying between them. The CDR3 protein is CASSLKDLRQSRANVLTF. The CDR3 DNA reads TGTGCCAGCAGTTTGAAGGACTTACGACAAAGTCGGGCCAACGTCCTGACTTTC.

This chain joins TRBV11-2 and TRBJ2-7, with 7 bases lining up with TRBD1. This CDR3 has 15 residues. Unmatched junction bases numbered 11, after V lost 5 bases and J lost 4 bases. Germline V lookup: CDR1 SGHAT, CDR2 FQNNGV. The CDR3 region is CASSVRQGMVYEQYF. The CDR3 nucleotides are TGTGCCAGCAGCGTCAGACAGGGTATGGTTTACGAGCAGTACTTC.

The V and J genes are TRBV19 and TRBJ2-2; 11 positions match TRBD2. Looked up from germline, CDR1 is LNHDA and CDR2 is SQIVND (reference sequence). The junction had 17 bases not matched to a gene; V was cut back by 4 bases and J by 7 bases. CDR3 length: 19 residues. CDR3 sequence reads: CASSTGGLLAGASSGELFF. The CDR3 coding sequence is TGTGCCAGTAGTACCGGGGGACTACTAGCGGGAGCCTCTAGCGGGGAGCTGTTTTTT.

This chain links TRBV19 with TRBJ1-2; D is uncertain. The germline V gene has CDR1 LNHDA and CDR2 SQIVND (reference sequence). The V and J ends lost 1 base and 4 bases respectively, with 7 bases between them. This CDR3 comprises 13 residues. The CDR3 region is CASSIGVSYGYTF. The DNA of the CDR3 is TGTGCCAGTAGTATAGGTGTAAGCTATGGCTACACCTTC.

This sequence joins TRBV29-1 and TRBJ2-1; D remains unclear. CDR1 SQVTM and CDR2 ANQGSEA come from the germline V gene. The CDR3 spans 14 residues. The V gene lost 7 bases and the J gene lost 0 bases, with 13 bases spanning the gap. CDR3 nucleotide sequence: TGCAGCGGAGCCCCCGTGAGCTCCTACAATGAGCAGTTCTTC. Its protein is CSGAPVSSYNEQFF.

This rearrangement joins TRBV5-1 to TRBJ2-1; weak D call: TRBD2 (6 bases). V was trimmed by 5 bases and J by 4 bases, leaving 13 bases between them. CDR1 SGHRS and CDR2 YFSETQ come from the germline V gene. This CDR3 is 14 amino acids long. CDR3 sequence reads: CASSLQTRYNEQFF. DNA of the CDR3: TGCGCCAGCAGTCTGCAGACTAGGTACAATGAGCAGTTCTTC.

V and J are TRBV10-3 and TRBJ2-5, with 13 bases fitting TRBD2. CDR3 length equals 16 residues. The V segment lost 10 bases and the J segment 2 bases; nucleotides outside the gene matches: 10. Germline V gene sequence: CDR1 ENHRY, CDR2 SYGVKD. The CDR3: CATTGTSGKMQETQYF. Here the CDR3 DNA reads TGTGCCACCACCGGGACTAGCGGGAAGATGCAAGAGACCCAGTACTTC.

The sample holds a few counts of this clone. This chain uses TRBV11-2 with TRBJ2-3; 10 bases fit TRBD2. The germline V gene has CDR1 SGHAT and CDR2 FQNNGV. V was pared by 1 base and J by 3 bases, with 7 bases of the junction left unmatched. The CDR3 is 17 residues long. CDR3: CASSLASGGARTDTQYF. The CDR3 DNA is TGTGCCAGCAGCTTAGCGAGCGGGGGGGCCAGAACAGATACGCAGTATTTT.

The chain has TRBV27 and TRBJ2-1; 8 bases map to TRBD2. Germline CDR1 reads MNHEY; CDR2 reads SMNVEV (reference sequence). This CDR3 is built from 16 residues. With V trimmed by 1 base and J by 0 bases, 2 bases remained unmatched. CDR3 nucleotides: TGTGCCAGCAGTTTATTAGCGGGGTACTCCTACAATGAGCAGTTCTTC. It is translated as CASSLLAGYSYNEQFF.

The chain carries TRBV4-2 and TRBJ2-2; 9 positions agree with TRBD1. The J segment lost 7 bases and the V segment lost 0 bases, leaving 9 bases of the junction unmatched. Germline CDR1 is LGHNA and CDR2 is YNFKEQ. This CDR3 is 17 amino acids long. The CDR3 nucleotides read TGTGCCAGCAGCCAAGAATTGACAGGGGGTGGGAACGGGGAGCTGTTTTTT. Amino acid sequence: CASSQELTGGGNGELFF.

The gene calls are TRBV5-1 and TRBJ2-7; the match to TRBD2 covers 7 bases. This CDR3 region has 16 residues. J was trimmed by 4 bases and V by 1 base; bases with no gene match: 11. Per the germline V gene, CDR1 is SGHRS and CDR2 is YFSETQ. The CDR3 DNA is TGCGCCAGCAGCTTGTATGTTGGCGGGAGAGCGTACGAGCAGTACTTC. Its protein is CASSLYVGGRAYEQYF.

The chain carries TRBV7-6 and TRBJ2-5; 9 positions match TRBD1. V was clipped by 4 bases and J by 10 bases; unmatched bases: 7. This CDR3 contains 13 residues. Germline assignment: CDR1 SGHVS and CDR2 FNYEAQ. The CDR3 reads CASSSGTGNLQYF. CDR3 bases: TGTGCCAGCAGCTCCGGGACAGGGAACCTCCAGTACTTC.

The chain couples TRBV28 to TRBJ2-3; 9 bases line up with TRBD2. In germline, CDR1 is MDHEN, CDR2 SYDVKM. CDR3 length: 15 residues. Germline trimming cut 7 bases from V and 5 bases from J; bases unmatched to any gene: 10. The CDR3 region has the DNA TGTGCCAGCACCAAAGATAGCGGGAGAGTAGATACGCAGTATTTT. Translated: CASTKDSGRVDTQYF. Full variable domain (outside the CDR3, taken from reference TRBV28 and TRBJ2-3): DVKVTQSSRYLVKRTGEKVFLECVQDMDHENMFWYRQDPGLGLRLIYFSYDVKMKEKGDIPEGYSVSREKKERFSLILESASTNQTSMYLCASTKDSGRVDTQYFGPGTRLTVL.

This chain uses TRBV5-6 with TRBJ1-5; 7 positions match TRBD1. The CDR3 loop spans 14 amino acids. In germline, CDR1 is SGHDT, CDR2 YYEEEE. Trimming cost V 4 bases and J 3 bases; bases outside gene matches: 4. The CDR3 here is CASSLQGNNQPQHF. The CDR3, as DNA: TGTGCCAGCAGCCTACAGGGGAACAATCAGCCCCAGCATTTT.

This clone was counted a few times. V gene TRBV7-9 combines with J gene TRBJ1-2, with D uncertain. This CDR3 comprises 13 residues. In germline, CDR1 is SEHNR, CDR2 FQNEAQ (reference sequence). Between the trimmed V and J ends, which lost 1 base and 4 bases, there was a span of 7 bases. CDR3 sequence: CASSLGSGYGYTF. The CDR3 coding sequence is TGTGCCAGCAGCTTAGGGTCCGGCTATGGCTACACCTTC.

V and J are TRBV28 and TRBJ2-7, with 7 bases fitting TRBD2. The V segment lost 6 bases and the J segment 2 bases; nucleotides outside the gene matches: 7. This CDR3 has 14 amino acids. Germline values: CDR1 MDHEN, CDR2 SYDVKM. CDR3 in DNA: TGTGCCAGCAGCCCTAGCGGAGGGCCCTACGAGCAGTACTTC. Its translation is CASSPSGGPYEQYF.

By its share, this clone is large. The chain uses TRBV6-5 and TRBJ1-1; 8 bases are shared with TRBD1. The germline V gene has CDR1 MNHEY and CDR2 SVGAGI. There are 13 residues in the CDR3. Trimming took 6 bases from V and 6 from J; bases not matched to a gene: 6. The DNA for the CDR3 is TGTGCCAGCAGAATTGACAGGGGTGCTGAAGCTTTCTTT. This codes for CASRIDRGAEAFF.

The chain employs TRBV7-6 and TRBJ2-7; 13 positions agree with TRBD2. CDR3 length: 16 amino acids. CDR1 and CDR2 (germline): SGHVS, FNYEAQ. With 5 bases clipped from V and 5 bases from J, the junction kept 9 bases outside the gene matches. The CDR3 DNA is TGTGCCAGCAGCCCGCGGACTAGCGGGAGCCCCCACGAGCAGTACTTC. Translating it yields CASSPRTSGSPHEQYF.

The V and J genes are TRBV29-1 and TRBJ1-1; D remains unclear. Germline CDR1 reads SQVTM; CDR2 reads ANQGSEA. CDR3 length equals 14 residues. V was trimmed by 7 bases and J by 3 bases, leaving 18 bases between them. CDR3 bases: TGCAGCGCAAGGAGGGCTAGTAGGGACACTGAAGCTTTCTTT. Protein sequence: CSARRASRDTEAFF.